This T cell receptor (beta chain) derives from a study of OX40 agonist ivuxolimab in advanced cancers. At the level of the study: Dose-escalation patients suffered from hepatocellular carcinoma, melanoma, renal cell or head and neck cancer. Points from the study as a whole: Compared with others, partial responders at 0.1-3.0 mg/kg displayed clonal expansion among the lowest. Some patients without response likewise showed low normalized clonal expansion. Expanded clones were, on average, more numerous among CD8+ T cells than CD4+.

To note about this clone: Its antigen remains unknown.

Assay: immunoSEQ multiplex PCR; the TCRdb copy retains only in-frame clones and omits some. There are about 80,000 clones in the sample; 80% to 95% occur only once, and about 0.32% lies in the top ten. The specimen was CD4+ or CD8+ T cells sorted from blood, collected in a trial of the OX40 agonist ivuxolimab. This clonotype was sampled from an adult with an advanced solid tumor such as melanoma, head and neck, liver or kidney cancer.

CDR3 in amino acids: CASSPTGAKSTDTQYF. CDR3 DNA sequence: TGTGCCAGCAGCCCCACCGGGGCAAAAAGCACAGATACGCAGTATTTT. The rearrangement links TRBV7-9 to TRBJ2-3; either TRBD1 or TRBD2 may fit D (5 bases each). The CDR3 sequence is 16 residues long. Trimming cost V 5 bases and J 0 bases, with 15 bases left between them. Germline CDR1 reads SEHNR; CDR2 reads FQNEAQ (reference sequence).